This entry features one TCR beta chain sequence. Its antigen remains unidentified. A clone one base away is much larger, so this may be a read error. The record originates from a study of molecular identifiers for immune sequencing clone quantification. Findings of the study overall: Jurkat TCR RNA from one cell was spiked into roughly 1 million naive cells, and it was reportedly detectable there.

Preparation of naive CD8 libraries involved roughly 18,000 to 1,100,000 sorted cells and 10%, 30% or 50% RNA. Previously described methods and listed TCR primers produced bulk TCR libraries. TCRdb used MiXCR to reprocess the PCR reads, holding one entry per CDR3 protein. The data show some 580,000 distinct CDR3 sequences, with about 25% seen just once and 0.75% to 0.8% held by the top ten. The germline CDR1 and CDR2 sequences are DFQATT and SNEGSKA (reference sequence). This CDR3 spans 11 amino acids. What was sequenced was naive CD8+ T cells from blood, with Jurkat cell RNA spiked in. This sample's subset: FACS-sorted CD8+CD4-CCR7+CD45RA+ naive T cells. The genes are TRBV20-1 and TRBJ2-2; the D gene is possibly TRBD2 (5 bases). This clonotype was obtained from a human donor in good health. Some libraries in this study had Jurkat cell RNA spiked in. CDR3 coding DNA: TGCAGTGCTAGTGGGCCCGGGGAGCTGGTTTTT. Its translation: CSASGPGELVF.